The 7 T cell receptor beta chains below were found in one sample sequenced in a study of blood T cell repertoires in COVID-19. Sequencing used immunoSEQ multiplex PCR; TCRdb keeps in-frame clones, though not all of them. Found here are around 160,000 clones, under 95% of them singletons; the top ten hold about 2.3%. Sequencing was performed on peripheral blood. Every receptor here comes from a man aged 18 to 35 with acute or convalescent COVID-19.

The chain recombines TRBV6-6 with TRBJ1-5; D perhaps matches TRBD1 (5 bases). The CDR3 loop spans 15 amino acids. Trimming removed 2 bases at V and 2 bases at J, with 10 bases between. Germline lookup yields CDR1 MNHNY and CDR2 SVGAGI (reference sequence). CDR3 nucleotides: TGTGCCAGCAGTTACGAACGGACACGCAATCAGCCCCAGCATTTT. It translates to CASSYERTRNQPQHF.

J is TRBJ2-3 and V is TRBV29-1, with 7 positions matching TRBD2. Looked up from germline, CDR1 is SQVTM and CDR2 is ANQGSEA. The V and J ends lost 7 bases and 0 bases, in that order; junction bases with no gene match: 4. The CDR3 contains 13 residues. The CDR3 nucleotides read TGCAGCGCCGATAGCGGGAGCACAGATACGCAGTATTTT. The encoded protein is CSADSGSTDTQYF.

The rearrangement uses TRBV9 and TRBJ1-1; possible D gene TRBD1, 5 bases. V shed 4 bases and J shed 3 bases, with 13 bases lying between them. Looked up from germline, CDR1 is SGDLS and CDR2 is YYNGEE. This CDR3 region has 14 residues. The chain's CDR3 is CASSYEKGYTEAFF. DNA of the CDR3: TGTGCCAGCAGCTATGAAAAGGGGTACACTGAAGCTTTCTTT. The full variable domain, with the rest looked up from reference TRBV9 and TRBJ1-1, is DSGVTQTPKHLITATGQRVTLRCSPRSGDLSVYWYQQSLDQGLQFLIQYYNGEERAKGNILERFSAQQFPDLHSELNLSSLELGDSALYFCASSYEKGYTEAFFGQGTRLTVV.

The rearrangement uses TRBV9 and TRBJ2-3; 7 bases align to TRBD2. The CDR3 totals 17 residues. The V and J ends lost 3 bases and 0 bases, in that order; junction bases with no gene match: 10. The germline gives CDR1 SGDLS, CDR2 YYNGEE. This chain's CDR3 is CASSAAAGAVSTDTQYF. The DNA for the CDR3 is TGTGCCAGCAGCGCCGCGGCGGGAGCGGTGAGCACAGATACGCAGTATTTT.

The chain has TRBV7-6 and TRBJ2-7, with a weak D call TRBD2 (5 bases). The CDR3 is 15 amino acids. Trimming stripped 1 base from V and 2 bases from J, with 12 bases between. Germline V lookup: CDR1 SGHVS, CDR2 FNYEAQ. The CDR3 nucleotides read TGTGCCAGCAGCTTAGGGGGAGACAACCCCTACGAGCAGTACTTC. Translating it yields CASSLGGDNPYEQYF.

The gene calls are TRBV7-2 and TRBJ2-1; the match to TRBD2 covers 10 bases. The J segment lost 3 bases and the V segment lost 1 base, leaving 3 bases of the junction unmatched. The CDR3 totals 16 residues. Per the germline V gene, CDR1 is SGHTA and CDR2 is FQGNSA. CDR3: CASSLGLAGFYNEQFF. As DNA, the CDR3 is TGTGCCAGCAGCTTAGGACTAGCGGGCTTCTACAATGAGCAGTTCTTC.

This chain connects TRBV7-9 to TRBJ2-7; 7 nucleotides line up with TRBD2. This CDR3 spans 14 amino acids. Germline lookup yields CDR1 SEHNR and CDR2 FQNEAQ (reference sequence). V dropped 1 base and J dropped 4; count of bases not matched to a gene: 4. CDR3 region: CASSLGGGFYEQYF. CDR3 sequence (DNA): TGTGCCAGCAGCTTAGGGGGAGGGTTTTACGAGCAGTACTTC.